This is a list of T cell receptor beta chains from one sample in a study of T cell responses to AZD1222 COVID-19 vaccine. The protocol was immunoSEQ multiplex PCR, while the TCRdb copy is restricted to in-frame clones and leaves out a portion. Among roughly 120,000 clones listed, 92% were seen once. The sequencing here drew on peripheral blood, taken 28 days after the second AZD1222 dose. Receptors were obtained from an adult who received the AZD1222 COVID-19 vaccine. The CDR3 runs from the conserved cysteine through the conserved F or W. A D gene is named only where the DNA matches it firmly. The size entry is marked missing in some rows and otherwise reads once, few, many or a size class.

v_gene: TRBV28; len: 14; j_gene: TRBJ1-2; d_gene: .; abundance: .; CDR3aa: CASSWGQGENGYTF; CDR3nt: TGTGCCAGCAGTTGGGGGCAGGGAGAGAATGGCTACACCTTC
v_gene: TRBV20-1; len: 14; j_gene: TRBJ1-5; d_gene: TRBD1; abundance: .; CDR3aa: CSAGETGGGQPQHF; CDR3nt: TGCAGTGCTGGTGAGACAGGGGGCGGCCAGCCCCAGCATTTT
v_gene: TRBV7-9; len: 16; j_gene: TRBJ2-4; d_gene: .; abundance: .; CDR3aa: CASSPTVLLAKNIQYF; CDR3nt: TGTGCCAGCAGCCCTACAGTCTTACTAGCCAAAAACATTCAGTACTTC
v_gene: TRBV28; len: 20; j_gene: TRBJ1-3; d_gene: TRBD1; abundance: .; CDR3aa: CASSSAWTGGKKESGNTIYF; CDR3nt: TGTGCCAGCAGTTCTGCCTGGACAGGGGGCAAAAAGGAATCTGGAAACACCATATATTTT
v_gene: TRBV6-5; len: 15; j_gene: TRBJ2-7; d_gene: TRBD1; abundance: .; CDR3aa: CASSYSPGQGFEVYF; CDR3nt: TGTGCCAGCAGTTACTCTCCTGGACAGGGTTTCGAAGTGTACTTC
v_gene: TRBV28; len: 12; j_gene: TRBJ2-1; d_gene: .; abundance: .; CDR3aa: CASRASGNEQFF; CDR3nt: TGTGCCAGCAGAGCCAGCGGCAATGAGCAGTTCTTC
v_gene: TRBV6-5; len: 15; j_gene: TRBJ2-7; d_gene: .; abundance: .; CDR3aa: CASSYSSTGSYEQYF; CDR3nt: TGTGCCAGCAGTTACTCTTCGACAGGCTCCTACGAGCAGTACTTC
v_gene: TRBV7-7; len: 13; j_gene: TRBJ2-5; d_gene: .; abundance: once; CDR3aa: CASGRGQRETQYF; CDR3nt: TGTGCTAGCGGTAGGGGACAGAGGGAGACCCAGTACTTC
v_gene: TRBV5-1; len: 16; j_gene: TRBJ2-1; d_gene: TRBD2; abundance: .; CDR3aa: CASSALAVSSYNEQFF; CDR3nt: TGCGCCAGCAGCGCTCTAGCGGTGAGCTCCTACAATGAGCAGTTCTTC
v_gene: TRBV19; len: 11; j_gene: TRBJ2-7; d_gene: TRBD2; abundance: .; CDR3aa: CASTTGGEQYF; CDR3nt: TGTGCCAGCACAACGGGGGGCGAGCAGTACTTC
v_gene: TRBV18; len: 14; j_gene: TRBJ2-7; d_gene: TRBD1; abundance: .; CDR3aa: CASSPDRRVYEQYF; CDR3nt: TGTGCCAGCTCACCGGACAGGCGGGTCTACGAGCAGTACTTC
v_gene: TRBV14; len: 17; j_gene: TRBJ2-6; d_gene: .; abundance: .; CDR3aa: CASSQDRSFSGANVLTF; CDR3nt: TGTGCCAGCAGCCAAGACAGGTCATTCTCTGGGGCCAACGTCCTGACTTTC
v_gene: TRBV6-5; len: 14; j_gene: TRBJ1-1; d_gene: TRBD1; abundance: .; CDR3aa: CASSYSQGYTEAFF; CDR3nt: TGTGCCAGCAGTTACTCACAGGGGTACACTGAAGCTTTCTTT
v_gene: TRBV11-2; len: 15; j_gene: TRBJ2-5; d_gene: .; abundance: .; CDR3aa: CASSLGGAPGETQYF; CDR3nt: TGTGCCAGCAGCTTAGGAGGGGCGCCCGGAGAGACCCAGTACTTC
v_gene: TRBV5-8; len: 15; j_gene: TRBJ1-1; d_gene: .; abundance: .; CDR3aa: CASSRRRIMNTEAFF; CDR3nt: TGTGCCAGCAGCAGGCGACGGATCATGAACACTGAAGCTTTCTTT
v_gene: TRBV14; len: 16; j_gene: TRBJ2-7; d_gene: TRBD1; abundance: .; CDR3aa: CASSHYGQEPNYEQYF; CDR3nt: TGTGCCAGCAGCCACTATGGACAGGAACCGAACTACGAGCAGTACTTC
v_gene: TRBV7-9; len: 17; j_gene: TRBJ2-2; d_gene: .; abundance: .; CDR3aa: CASSFGPPPANTGELFF; CDR3nt: TGTGCCAGCAGCTTTGGGCCCCCTCCCGCGAACACCGGGGAGCTGTTTTTT
v_gene: TRBV10-1; len: 19; j_gene: TRBJ1-4; d_gene: .; abundance: .; CDR3aa: CASSPSSGSRLALNEKLFF; CDR3nt: TGCGCCAGCAGTCCTTCCTCCGGCAGCCGCCTAGCTTTAAATGAAAAACTGTTTTTT
v_gene: TRBV15; len: 16; j_gene: TRBJ1-2; d_gene: TRBD1; abundance: .; CDR3aa: CATSRDRDRVGYGYTF; CDR3nt: TGTGCCACCAGCAGAGATCGGGACAGGGTTGGCTATGGCTACACCTTC
v_gene: TRBV7-9; len: 13; j_gene: TRBJ1-2; d_gene: .; abundance: .; CDR3aa: CASSLSGYHGYTF; CDR3nt: TGTGCCAGCAGCTTGTCGGGGTATCATGGCTACACCTTC
v_gene: TRBV2; len: 13; j_gene: TRBJ2-2; d_gene: .; abundance: .; CDR3aa: CASSFQGTGELFF; CDR3nt: TGTGCCAGCAGCTTTCAGGGTACCGGGGAGCTGTTTTTT
v_gene: TRBV6-1; len: 12; j_gene: TRBJ2-7; d_gene: .; abundance: .; CDR3aa: CASSEVSYEQYF; CDR3nt: TGTGCCAGCAGTGAAGTGAGCTACGAGCAGTACTTC
v_gene: TRBV19; len: 16; j_gene: TRBJ1-1; d_gene: .; abundance: .; CDR3aa: CASSTGGGRMNTEAFF; CDR3nt: TGTGCCAGTAGTACGGGTGGGGGGCGGATGAACACTGAAGCTTTCTTT
v_gene: TRBV4-1; len: 15; j_gene: TRBJ2-7; d_gene: TRBD1; abundance: .; CDR3aa: CASSQETGGRDEQYF; CDR3nt: TGCGCCAGCAGCCAAGAGACAGGGGGAAGAGACGAGCAGTACTTC
v_gene: TRBV28; len: 16; j_gene: TRBJ2-1; d_gene: TRBD1; abundance: .; CDR3aa: CASSLPPGQGYNEQFF; CDR3nt: TGTGCCAGCAGTCTGCCGCCGGGACAGGGGTACAATGAGCAGTTCTTC